This T cell receptor (beta chain) stems from a study of cytomegalovirus exposure and HLA in healthy donors. PCR was performed using 60 Vbeta and 13 Jbeta primers. Clones were sequenced by immunoSEQ multiplex PCR, and TCRdb holds only the in-frame ones, with some missing. Among 150,000 to 200,000 clones listed, roughly 88% were seen once. The CDR3 covers 16 residues. Comments on this clone: Antigen: not known.

Notes on the study in general: Per a prior analysis, the majority of TCR beta V segments were productive roughly 90% or roughly 30% of the time. Most TCR sequences proved rare, with some public TCRs found in many donors. In a later analysis, an Asian-associated ancestry cluster reportedly showed fewer N-insertions than the roughly 690-donor mean. HLA alleles showed associations with around 15,000 TCR beta sequences in a later analysis, at a 0.05 false discovery rate.

The chain joins TRBV21-1 to TRBJ2-1; the D segment call TRBD1 is taken from the table without a DNA check. TRBV21-1 has pseudogene status. The clonotype comes from a girl aged 2 to 9 in good health and CMV-seropositive. The sample taken for sequencing was PBMCs. CDR3 DNA: TGTGCCAGCAGCTCAAGACAGGGCCCTGGGGGAGATAGGCAGTTCTTC. Translated, it gives CASSSRQGPGGDRQFF.